Below are 20 T cell receptor beta chains sequenced from a single sample in a study of cytomegalovirus exposure and HLA in healthy donors. A multiplex PCR was run with 60 Vbeta primers and 13 Jbeta primers. Repertoires were generated with immunoSEQ multiplex PCR, while TCRdb's copy carries only in-frame clones and drops some. The table has 150,000 to 170,000 clones, approximately 69% seen once; the top ten hold 2% to 2.5%. The sample comprised PBMCs. The source is a man aged 25-40 years in good health and CMV-seronegative.

V usage is TRBV27 and J usage is TRBJ1-4, with 10 bases that match TRBD1. Germline-derived CDR1 and CDR2 are MNHEY and SMNVEV (reference sequence). The CDR3 has 14 amino acids. After removal of 7 bases from V and 6 bases from J, the junction contained 5 bases not matched to a gene. The DNA for the CDR3 is TGTGCCAGCACCCTCGGACAGGGGGATGAAAAACTGTTTTTT. It yields the protein CASTLGQGDEKLFF.

The V call is TRBV5-4, the J call TRBJ1-4, with a possible D match to TRBD1 (6 bases). This CDR3 region has 15 residues. With 1 base removed from V and 8 bases from J, the gap between germline ends came to 15 bases. Germline assignment: CDR1 SGHNT and CDR2 YYREEE (reference sequence). This CDR3 reads CASSLPGTSYEKLFF. The DNA of the CDR3 is TGTGCCAGCAGCTTGCCTGGGACATCCTACGAAAAACTGTTTTTT.

The chain joins TRBV2 to TRBJ2-7, with TRBD1 matching over 8 bases. V was pared by 1 base and J by 4 bases, with 3 bases of the junction left unmatched. The CDR3 contains 14 residues. Germline lookup yields CDR1 SNHLY and CDR2 FYNNEI. CDR3 coding DNA: TGTGCCAGCAGTGAAGGCAGGGGGCAATACGAGCAGTACTTC. The encoded protein is CASSEGRGQYEQYF.

The rearrangement uses TRBV5-1 and TRBJ2-3; D is perhaps TRBD2 (5 bases). CDR1 SGHRS and CDR2 YFSETQ come from the germline V gene. The V gene lost 0 bases and the J gene lost 6 bases, with 11 bases spanning the gap. This CDR3 contains 14 residues. For the CDR3, the DNA is TGCGCCAGCAGCTTGGGCGGGTGGTCCGATACGCAGTATTTT. Its protein product is CASSLGGWSDTQYF.

This clone came up once. V usage is TRBV7-2 and J usage is TRBJ2-5; D might be TRBD2 (7 bases). Looked up from germline, CDR1 is SGHTA and CDR2 is FQGNSA. V was clipped by 5 bases and J by 5 bases, with 18 bases between them. The length of the CDR3 is 15 residues. This chain's CDR3 is CASSPIGGEGETQYF. The CDR3 bases are TGTGCCAGCAGCCCTATAGGGGGGGAGGGGGAGACCCAGTACTTC.

The chain combines TRBV4-2 with TRBJ1-6; D might be TRBD1 (5 bases). This CDR3 spans 15 amino acids. Per germline, CDR1 LGHNA and CDR2 YNFKEQ. Trimming pared 3 bases from V and 9 bases from J, leaving 15 bases between. For the CDR3, the DNA is TGTGCCAGCAGCCATCCTCCGGGACTGGGTTCACCCCTCCACTTT. Translating gives CASSHPPGLGSPLHF.

The rearrangement uses TRBV5-4 and TRBJ1-2; no clear D gene. There are 14 residues in the CDR3. The V gene's germline CDR1 is SGHNT and CDR2 YYREEE (reference sequence). V lost 1 base to trimming and J lost 7 bases, with 14 bases between them. The CDR3 here is CASSLPGRSGGYTF. The CDR3 nucleotides read TGTGCCAGCAGCTTGCCCGGGAGGAGCGGTGGCTACACCTTC.

J is TRBJ1-2 and V is TRBV13; 8 nucleotides agree with TRBD1. The CDR3 runs 16 residues. Losses at the gene ends were 5 bases for V and 6 bases for J; bases not matched to a gene: 14. Germline CDR1 is PRHDT and CDR2 is FYEKMQ (reference sequence). The CDR3 bases are TGTGCCAGCAGCCTGAAACCAGGGGGCGCGGCGGATGGCTACACCTTC. Translating it yields CASSLKPGGAADGYTF.

The chain carries TRBV28 and TRBJ1-1; the D gene is possibly TRBD1 (5 bases). This CDR3 is 13 amino acids long. The V end was cut by 5 bases, the J end by 3 bases, with 10 bases between. Germline-derived CDR1 and CDR2 are MDHEN and SYDVKM. The CDR3 sequence is CASSLTQDTEAFF. Here the CDR3 DNA reads TGTGCCAGCAGTCTAACACAGGACACTGAAGCTTTCTTT.

The V call is TRBV29-1, the J call TRBJ2-7; 10 nucleotides match TRBD1. Germline V gene data show CDR1 as SQVTM and CDR2 as ANQGSEA. This CDR3 has 15 residues. Unmatched junction bases numbered 12, after V lost 7 bases and J lost 3 bases. DNA for the CDR3: TGCAGCGCTCTCGGGGCGACAGGGGGCTACTACGAGCAGTACTTC. This gives the protein CSALGATGGYYEQYF.

The chain joins TRBV28 to TRBJ1-5, with 8 bases lining up with TRBD1. Germline lookup yields CDR1 MDHEN and CDR2 SYDVKM. The length of the CDR3 is 17 residues. V was clipped by 10 bases and J by 1 base; unmatched bases: 15. Here the CDR3 DNA reads TGTGCCACCCTCTCCGGGGCAGGGGGCTTAAGCAATCAGCCCCAGCATTTT. Its protein is CATLSGAGGLSNQPQHF. Variable domain in full (rest from reference TRBV28 and TRBJ1-5): DVKVTQSSRYLVKRTGEKVFLECVQDMDHENMFWYRQDPGLGLRLIYFSYDVKMKEKGDIPEGYSVSREKKERFSLILESASTNQTSMYLCATLSGAGGLSNQPQHFGDGTRLSIL.

DNA for the CDR3: TGTGCCAGCAGTAAAACGGACAGTGTAGGGTCCGGGGAGCTGTTTTTT. Translating gives CASSKTDSVGSGELFF. The J gene is TRBJ2-2, the V gene TRBV28; possibly TRBD1 for D (6 bases). CDR1 and CDR2 from the germline V gene are MDHEN and SYDVKM. V lost 5 bases and J 6 bases, leaving 19 bases between the germline ends. CDR3 length: 16 residues.

V and J are TRBV7-2 and TRBJ2-1, with 8 bases fitting TRBD2. The ends lost 9 bases at V and 1 base at J; junction bases unmatched: 5. The CDR3 extends over 14 amino acids. The germline gives CDR1 SGHTA, CDR2 FQGNSA. The CDR3 DNA follows: TGTGCCAGTTCCCGGGGGGGGTCCTACAATGAGCAGTTCTTC. Its protein is CASSRGGSYNEQFF.

The chain has TRBV28 and TRBJ2-5, with 9 nucleotides matching TRBD2. CDR3 length: 15 amino acids. Germline V gene lookup returns CDR1 MDHEN and CDR2 SYDVKM. V shed 4 bases and J 4 bases; nucleotides not matched to a gene: 7. As DNA, the CDR3 is TGTGCCAGCAGTTCGACTAGCGGAGTTAGAGAGACCCAGTACTTC. It encodes CASSSTSGVRETQYF.

CDR3 sequence reads: CASSPGFGGNEQYF. The CDR3 nucleotides are TGTGCCAGCAGCCCCGGGTTCGGGGGGAATGAGCAGTACTTC. The chain couples TRBV5-4 to TRBJ2-7; the match to TRBD2 covers 7 bases. The germline V gene has CDR1 SGHNT and CDR2 YYREEE (reference sequence). The CDR3 is 14 amino acids. V gave up 4 bases and J gave up 7 bases; unmatched junction bases: 11.

The chain combines TRBV9 with TRBJ2-1; 10 bases map to TRBD1. Trimming removed 0 bases from V and 8 bases from J; junction bases left unmatched: 5. This CDR3 is built from 15 residues. Germline CDR1 and CDR2: SGDLS and YYNGEE. CDR3 sequence (DNA): TGTGCCAGCAGCGTAGAGGGACAGGGGATCGATGAGCAGTTCTTC. Translating it yields CASSVEGQGIDEQFF.

This chain joins TRBV30 and TRBJ2-7; possibly TRBD2 for D (6 bases). The CDR3 has 11 amino acids. V was cut by 0 bases and J by 13 bases, with 13 bases left in between. The germline gives CDR1 GTSNPN, CDR2 SVGIG (reference sequence). The CDR3 loop reads CAWSVRGNLYF. In nucleotides, the CDR3 is TGTGCCTGGAGTGTCCGGGGGAACCTTTACTTC.

The CDR3 loop reads CASSGGGGNQPQHF. Written as DNA, the CDR3 is TGTGCCAGCAGCGGAGGGGGGGGCAATCAGCCCCAGCATTTT. The chain has TRBV7-9 and TRBJ1-5, with D perhaps matching TRBD1 (6 bases). Germline lookup yields CDR1 SEHNR and CDR2 FQNEAQ (reference sequence). Trimming removed 5 bases from V and 2 bases from J, with 10 bases in between. The CDR3 consists of 14 residues.

V usage is TRBV5-1 and J usage is TRBJ1-6; TRBD1 might be the D (5 bases). Per germline, CDR1 SGHRS and CDR2 YFSETQ. The CDR3 spans 17 residues. V was trimmed by 0 bases and J by 5 bases, leaving 15 bases between them. CDR3 DNA sequence: TGCGCCAGCAGCTTGGAGGTTCGGGGGTTAGATAATTCACCCCTCCACTTT. This encodes CASSLEVRGLDNSPLHF.

The V gene is TRBV15, the J gene TRBJ2-5, with D possibly matching TRBD1 (6 bases). The DNA end favors TRBJ2-7, so the J call may be wrong. Germline values: CDR1 LNHNV, CDR2 YYDKDF (reference sequence). This CDR3 region has 17 residues. CDR3 sequence reads: CATSRDPTGWGDYEQYF. In nucleotides, the CDR3 is TGTGCCACCAGCAGAGATCCTACAGGGTGGGGAGACTACGAGCAGTACTTC.